The present entry profiles one TCR beta chain with its context. The antigen remains undetermined. These data come from a study of PD-1 blockade in classical Hodgkin lymphoma. Here immunoSEQ multiplex PCR was the method, and the copy in TCRdb shows in-frame clones only, minus some. The sample holds more than 45,000 clones; approximately 90% are singletons and the top ten take over 9.5%. Study conclusions and caveats: A significant rise in TCR diversity was seen by C4D1 for CD4+ cells but not for CD8+ cells.

Every one of the patients relapsed after autologous stem cell transplantation (brentuximab vedotin exposure was variable). Germline-derived CDR1 and CDR2 are SGHTA and FQGNSA. The CDR3 is 15 residues long. Between the trimmed V and J ends, which lost 4 bases and 3 bases, there was a span of 15 bases. This chain uses TRBV7-2 with TRBJ2-5; maybe TRBD1 (6 bases). The receptor was isolated from a human donor with classical Hodgkin lymphoma. The sequencing here drew on peripheral blood mononuclear cells (PBMCs), taken before the second cycle of nivolumab. The CDR3 spells CASSSVGWTEETQYF. Here the CDR3 DNA reads TGTGCCAGCAGCTCCGTGGGGTGGACAGAAGAGACCCAGTACTTC.